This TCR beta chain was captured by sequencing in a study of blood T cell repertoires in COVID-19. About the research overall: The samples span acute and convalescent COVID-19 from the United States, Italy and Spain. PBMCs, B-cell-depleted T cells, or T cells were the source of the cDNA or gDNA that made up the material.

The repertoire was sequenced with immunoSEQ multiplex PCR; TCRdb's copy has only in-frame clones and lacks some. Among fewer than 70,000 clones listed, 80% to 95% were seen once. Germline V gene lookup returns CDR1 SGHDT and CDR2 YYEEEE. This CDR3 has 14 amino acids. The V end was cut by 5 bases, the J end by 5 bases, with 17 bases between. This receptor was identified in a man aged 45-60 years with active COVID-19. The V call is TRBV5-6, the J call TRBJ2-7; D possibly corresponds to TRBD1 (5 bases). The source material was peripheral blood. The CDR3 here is CASRRTGVVDEQYF. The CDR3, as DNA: TGTGCCAGCAGGAGAACAGGTGTTGTAGACGAGCAGTACTTC.